A single T cell receptor beta chain is shown here with its context. TCRdb keeps only in-frame clones here, not all; method: immunoSEQ multiplex PCR. The data contain around 16,000 clones, about 92% of them seen just once; the ten biggest clones take up 24%. This entry comes from a study of sequential checkpoint blockade in melanoma. Study as a whole: Arm A got nivolumab then ipilimumab; arm B the reverse, 1:1. Each arm's sequence ended with maintenance nivolumab.

As to treatment: randomized to nivolumab then ipilimumab (arm A) or the reverse (arm B). Patients had received no earlier DNA-damaging chemotherapy. From thawed PBMCs, live CD3+CD8+ cells negative for CD19 and CD56 were sorted. The CDR3 runs to 15 residues. Germline values: CDR1 MNHEY, CDR2 SVGAGI. The V and J ends lost 7 bases and 5 bases respectively, with 17 bases between them. The V gene is TRBV6-5, the J gene TRBJ1-4, with unresolved D. The clonotype originates from a human donor with melanoma. The starting material was CD8+ T cells sorted from blood (inferred from file names), obtained from a patient given nivolumab and ipilimumab in sequence. DNA for the CDR3: TGTGCCAGCAAACCGGGGTTCCTCGGGAATGAAAAACTGTTTTTT. It translates to CASKPGFLGNEKLFF.